This record covers a single T cell receptor (beta chain). The data derive from a study of blood T cell repertoires in COVID-19. Germline assignment: CDR1 SGHRS and CDR2 YFSETQ. The V gene end was trimmed by 4 bases and the J gene end by 5 bases; junction bases not matched to a gene: 3. The CDR3 length is 13 residues. Using immunoSEQ multiplex PCR, the repertoire was profiled, and TCRdb retains in-frame clones only, with some absent. Here the sample spans about 200,000 clones, roughly 84% being singletons. The TCR originated in a man aged 35 to 55 who had recovered from COVID-19. The specimen was PBMCs or T cells enriched from blood (not recorded which). V is TRBV5-1 and J is TRBJ2-3; 8 positions agree with TRBD2. The CDR3 here is CASSRLALDTQYF. In DNA, the CDR3 is TGCGCCAGCAGCCGACTAGCGTTAGATACGCAGTATTTT.